Below are 15 T cell receptor beta chains sequenced from a single sample in a study of tumor and adjacent non-tumor tissue in lung cancer. The template was RNA from unsorted bulk tissue. Three rounds of nested PCR, following a modified ARM-PCR protocol, produced the TCRbeta library. From the multiplex PCR reads, TCRdb called clonotypes with MiXCR, one entry per CDR3 protein. The sample contains roughly 81,000 distinct CDR3 sequences, approximately 68% of which appear only once. Sequencing used lung tumor tissue. The receptor set was obtained from a woman in her seventies with non-small cell lung cancer.

About this clonotype: The CDR3 does not end in the conserved phenylalanine or tryptophan, so this is likely a read error. The CDR3 DNA reads TGTGCCAGTAGCCAAGAGTTCACAGGAAGGGAGACTGAAGCTTTCCTT. Translation gives CASSQEFTGRETEAFL. The chain uses TRBV4-2 and TRBJ1-1, with D maybe TRBD1 (5 bases). This CDR3 spans 16 amino acids. Per germline, CDR1 LGHNA and CDR2 YNFKEQ.

A word on this clonotype: The CDR3 ends on some other residue instead of the conserved phenylalanine or tryptophan, so this is likely a read error. The chain employs TRBV29-1 and TRBJ2-1; D gene uncertain. The ends were cut back, 3 bases at V and 6 bases at J, with 9 bases in the middle. Germline assignment: CDR1 SQVTM and CDR2 ANQGSEA. The length of the CDR3 is 12 residues. CDR3: CSVDGELNEQFS. The CDR3 DNA sequence: TGCAGCGTTGATGGGGAACTCAATGAGCAGTTCTCC.

This chain uses TRBV6-5 with TRBJ1-2; TRBD1 is a possible D gene (5 bases). The germline CDR1 and CDR2 sequences are MNHEY and SVGAGI. The CDR3 length is 13 residues. V shed 10 bases and J shed 8 bases, with 20 bases lying between them. The CDR3 spells CAIGYSMGQGYTF. CDR3 DNA sequence: TGTGCCATCGGTTACTCGATGGGGCAGGGCTACACCTTC.

This clonotype was seen more than once but under ten times. This may come from a read error, since a much larger clone is one base off. This chain joins TRBV28 and TRBJ1-1; D may be TRBD1 (6 bases). The V end lost 3 bases, the J end lost 10 bases, and 15 bases lay between the germline ends. The CDR3 runs 13 residues. The germline gives CDR1 MDHEN, CDR2 SYDVKM. The CDR3 is CASSFVGGARAFF. The CDR3, as DNA: TGTGCCAGCAGTTTTGTGGGGGGCGCCCGAGCTTTCTTT.

Worth noting for this clonotype: This clone may be a read error of a much larger clone one base away. The gene calls are TRBV28 and TRBJ2-7; D may be TRBD2 (7 bases). The end of the DNA fits TRBJ2-1 better, so the J call may be wrong. The CDR3 length is 13 residues. Germline CDR1 MDHEN, CDR2 SYDVKM. The CDR3 here is CASSSGGGDEQFF. For the CDR3, the DNA is TGTGCCAGCAGTTCGGGGGGCGGGGACGAGCAGTTCTTC.

The chain has TRBV29-1 and TRBJ1-1, with 9 nucleotides matching TRBD1. Germline values: CDR1 SQVTM, CDR2 ANQGSEA. The length of the CDR3 is 16 residues. CDR3 protein: CRVPGTGSGMNTEAFF. CDR3 nucleotides: TGCAGAGTGCCGGGGACAGGGTCAGGGATGAACACTGAAGCTTTCTTT.

This clonotype was counted a few times. The chain joins TRBV2 to TRBJ2-1; D is possibly TRBD2 (5 bases). The V and J ends lost 4 bases and 8 bases respectively, with 9 bases between them. CDR1 is SNHLY, CDR2 FYNNEI, per germline. The CDR3 is 12 amino acids. CDR3 in amino acids: CASSATSYEQFF. DNA for the CDR3: TGTGCCAGCAGTGCTACTAGTTATGAGCAGTTCTTC.

Concerning this clonotype: Germline and junction disagree at one end, which may indicate a read error. V is TRBV10-1 and J is TRBJ2-1; 10 bases map to TRBD2. Germline V gene sequence: CDR1 WNHNN, CDR2 SYGVQD (reference sequence). This CDR3 contains 17 residues. The CDR3 region has the DNA TGCGTCAGCAGCTGGTTGCCCAGCGGGAGGGACTACAATGAGCAGTTCTTC. This translates into CVSSWLPSGRDYNEQFF.

Note on this clonotype: A single base separates this from a much larger clone, so it may be a read error. The gene calls are TRBV14 and TRBJ2-5; the D call may be TRBD1 or TRBD2 (5 bases each). The CDR3 consists of 15 residues. The ends were cut back, 7 bases at V and 5 bases at J, with 20 bases in the middle. Germline assignment: CDR1 SGHDN and CDR2 FVKESK. CDR3 region: CASNQRAGSRETQYF. Written as DNA, the CDR3 is TGTGCCAGCAACCAGAGGGCAGGGTCACGGGAGACCCAGTACTTC.

The chain couples TRBV7-9 to TRBJ1-4; no reliable D call. This CDR3 has 17 residues. The germline CDR1 and CDR2 sequences are SEHNR and FQNEAQ (reference sequence). The V and J ends lost 2 bases and 6 bases respectively, with 19 bases between them. CDR3 sequence: CASSLFKAGGPDEKLFF. The CDR3 DNA follows: TGTGCCAGCAGCTTATTTAAAGCTGGAGGGCCGGATGAAAAACTGTTTTTT.

With regard to this clonotype: Germline and junction disagree at one end, which may indicate a read error. The V call is TRBV10-3, the J call TRBJ1-1, with unresolved D. CDR1 is ENHRY and CDR2 is SYGVKD in the germline V gene. This CDR3 is built from 14 residues. The CDR3 is CAITPGQPNTEASF. CDR3 DNA sequence: TGTGCCATCACCCCCGGGCAGCCGAACACTGAAGCTTCCTTT.

As for this clonotype: Germline and junction disagree at one end, which may indicate a read error. This chain uses TRBV28 with TRBJ2-4, with D possibly being TRBD1 or TRBD2 (5 bases each). The CDR3 has 16 amino acids. CDR1 and CDR2 (germline): MDHEN, SYDVKM. Here the CDR3 DNA reads TGTGTCAGCAGTTTAAGACGAGGGGCGGCCAAAAACATTCAGTACTTC. Amino acids: CVSSLRRGAAKNIQYF.

For this clonotype: One end of the junction is discordant with germline, which a read error may explain. The rearrangement links TRBV6-5 to TRBJ2-5, with a weak D call TRBD1 (6 bases). The J call may be incorrect, as the DNA end agrees better with TRBJ2-1. The CDR3 loop spans 16 amino acids. CDR1 and CDR2 from the germline V gene are MNHEY and SVGAGI. The CDR3, as DNA: TGTGCCAGCGGTTACTCGCTTGGAGAGGGGGAAGAGACCCAGTTCTTC. This codes for CASGYSLGEGEETQFF.

A note on this clonotype: This may stem from a read error, because a much larger clone lies one nucleotide away. The V gene is TRBV6-1, the J gene TRBJ2-1, with D maybe TRBD2 (6 bases). The CDR3 spans 16 residues. Trimming shortened V by 6 bases and J by 7 bases, and 22 bases separated the two germline ends. Germline assignment: CDR1 MNHNS and CDR2 SASEGT. The CDR3 reads CASRTLAKARGNEQFF. The DNA for the CDR3 is TGTGCCAGCAGGACCCTAGCGAAAGCAAGGGGAAATGAGCAGTTCTTC.

About this clonotype itself: Compared with germline, one end of the junction differs, possibly owing to a read error. The chain joins TRBV4-1 to TRBJ1-2; D perhaps matches TRBD1 (5 bases). The CDR3 covers 16 residues. CDR1 and CDR2 (germline): MGHRA, YSYEKL. CDR3 sequence: CASIQEFGGIDYGYTF. CDR3 nucleotide sequence: TGCGCCAGCATCCAAGAATTTGGGGGGATAGATTATGGCTACACCTTC.